Presented here are 4 T cell receptor beta chains from one specimen sequenced in a study of blood T cell repertoires in COVID-19. Here immunoSEQ multiplex PCR was the method, and the copy in TCRdb shows in-frame clones only, minus some. The sample lists about 200,000 clones, around 86% seen once, with roughly 3.8% in the top ten. Sample: PBMCs or T cells enriched from blood (not recorded which). The receptors were gathered from a woman between 40 and 55 years old with acute COVID-19.

As to this clone: The same CDR3 can be traced to other DNA sequences in this sample. The chain joins TRBV11-2 to TRBJ2-2; tentatively, D is TRBD1 (6 bases). Germline V gene lookup returns CDR1 SGHAT and CDR2 FQNNGV. The V end lost 3 bases, the J end lost 5 bases, and 16 bases lay between the germline ends. The CDR3 is made up of 16 amino acids. The CDR3 protein is CASSFVGAGTTGELFF. In nucleotides, the CDR3 is TGTGCCAGCAGCTTCGTGGGGGCAGGAACGACCGGGGAGCTGTTTTTT. Variable domain in full (rest from reference TRBV11-2 and TRBJ2-2): EAGVAQSPRYKIIEKRQSVAFWCNPISGHATLYWYQQILGQGPKLLIQFQNNGVVDDSQLPKDRFSAERLKGVDSTLKIQPAKLEDSAVYLCASSFVGAGTTGELFFGEGSRLTVL.

The CDR3 sequence: CATSGPLRDTQYF. CDR3 sequence (DNA): TGTGCCACCAGTGGGCCGCTGAGGGATACGCAGTATTTT. The gene calls are TRBV24-1 and TRBJ2-3; D call uncertain. V lost 5 bases and J lost 6, with 11 bases in between. Germline assignment: CDR1 KGHDR and CDR2 SFDVKD. The CDR3 extends over 13 amino acids.

This chain connects TRBV27 to TRBJ2-2; 7 bases fit TRBD1. Germline lookup yields CDR1 MNHEY and CDR2 SMNVEV (reference sequence). Trimming removed 6 bases from V and 0 bases from J; junction bases left unmatched: 4. The CDR3 length is 15 residues. The CDR3 nucleotides read TGTGCCAGCAGACGGACAGGAACGAACACCGGGGAGCTGTTTTTT. Its translation: CASRRTGTNTGELFF.

V and J are TRBV6-2 or TRBV6-3 and TRBJ1-5; TRBD1 might be the D (5 bases). Per the germline V gene, CDR1 is MNHEY and CDR2 is SVGEGT. The V end was cut by 0 bases, the J end by 6 bases, with 9 bases between. The CDR3 has 14 amino acids. CDR3 protein: CASSYSQGRQPQHF. In nucleotides, the CDR3 is TGTGCCAGCAGTTACTCGCAGGGCCGTCAGCCCCAGCATTTT.